The 27 T cell receptor beta chains in this list originate from one sample, sequenced in a study of T-cell memory formation after mild COVID-19. MiXCR, run by TCRdb on the 5' RACE reads, gives a single entry per CDR3 protein. The sample yields more than 400,000 distinct CDR3 sequences, about 20% seen once. The material sequenced was PBMCs or a T cell subset sorted from them (not recorded which). The source is an adult woman who had mild COVID-19 (a few samples of this study predate the infection). Cell type and time point are not known.

This clonotype was counted between two and nine times. The chain has TRBV4-1 and TRBJ2-3, with a weak D call TRBD2 (6 bases). Germline lookup yields CDR1 MGHRA and CDR2 YSYEKL. The CDR3 extends over 15 amino acids. V was cut by 0 bases and J by 8 bases, with 15 bases left in between. As DNA, the CDR3 is TGCGCCAGCAGCCAAGATGAGACTAGGGTTGGTACGCAGTATTTT. Amino acid sequence: CASSQDETRVGTQYF.

CDR3 coding DNA: TGCGCCAGCAGCCAAGATCCGACGAGCGGGAGGAGGAGTGAGCAGTTCTTC. Protein sequence: CASSQDPTSGRRSEQFF. The V and J genes are TRBV4-1 and TRBJ2-1, with 9 bases fitting TRBD2. Germline CDR1 and CDR2: MGHRA and YSYEKL. The CDR3 runs 17 residues. Trimming cost V 0 bases and J 9 bases; bases outside gene matches: 12.

The chain recombines TRBV7-2 with TRBJ2-5; 10 bases are a match to TRBD2. CDR1 is SGHTA, CDR2 FQGNSA, per germline. The CDR3 is 14 residues long. The V gene end was trimmed by 9 bases and the J gene end by 4 bases; junction bases not matched to a gene: 8. CDR3 amino acids: CASGAGGGVETQYF. The CDR3 DNA is TGTGCCAGTGGAGCGGGGGGGGGCGTAGAGACCCAGTACTTC.

This clonotype was seen repeatedly, ten times or more. V and J are TRBV5-6 and TRBJ2-7, with a weak D call TRBD1 (6 bases). The CDR3 is 16 residues long. Trimming cost V 3 bases and J 6 bases, with 22 bases left between them. Germline CDR1 and CDR2: SGHDT and YYEEEE. CDR3 nucleotides: TGTGCCAGCAGCTCACTAGGGGGTCCCCCAATGGGCGAGCAGTACTTC. Protein: CASSSLGGPPMGEQYF.

The genes are TRBV9 and TRBJ2-1; 10 bases match TRBD2. This CDR3 contains 17 residues. Per germline, CDR1 SGDLS and CDR2 YYNGEE. V trimming: 4 bases; J trimming: 6 bases; junction bases outside the gene matches: 13. CDR3 amino acids: CASSPRGGAGGPNEQFF. CDR3 DNA sequence: TGTGCCAGCAGCCCCCGGGGGGGAGCGGGAGGGCCCAATGAGCAGTTCTTC.

The table lists this clonotype with a few counts. This rearrangement joins TRBV9 to TRBJ2-1; TRBD2 matches 9 bases. CDR3 length equals 16 residues. Trimming took 0 bases from V and 5 from J; bases not matched to a gene: 6. Germline V gene data show CDR1 as SGDLS and CDR2 as YYNGEE. CDR3 protein: CASSVGSGSFNNEQFF. The CDR3 nucleotides read TGTGCCAGCAGCGTAGGTAGCGGGAGTTTCAACAATGAGCAGTTCTTC.

This rearrangement joins TRBV5-5 to TRBJ2-5; no reliable D call. Germline CDR1 is SGHKS and CDR2 is YYEKEE (reference sequence). Between the trimmed V and J ends, which lost 1 base and 5 bases, there was a span of 9 bases. CDR3 length equals 13 residues. The CDR3 protein is CASSLPMFETQYF. CDR3 DNA sequence: TGTGCCAGCAGCTTGCCGATGTTCGAGACCCAGTACTTC. Variable domain in full (rest from reference TRBV5-5 and TRBJ2-5): DAGVTQSPTHLIKTRGQQVTLRCSPISGHKSVSWYQQVLGQGPQFIFQYYEKEERGRGNFPDRFSARQFPNYSSELNVNALLLGDSALYLCASSLPMFETQYFGPGTRLLVL.

A single count supports this clonotype. This sequence joins TRBV2 and TRBJ2-1, with 9 bases identical to TRBD2. Looked up from germline, CDR1 is SNHLY and CDR2 is FYNNEI. The length of the CDR3 is 14 residues. The junction had 7 bases not matched to a gene; V was cut back by 8 bases and J by 5 bases. The CDR3 sequence: CASVLAGKDNEQFF. CDR3 DNA: TGTGCCAGCGTCCTAGCGGGGAAGGACAATGAGCAGTTCTTC.

This clonotype has just a few counts. The chain is built from TRBV30 and TRBJ2-1; 9 nucleotides agree with TRBD1. The germline V gene encodes CDR1 GTSNPN and CDR2 SVGIG (reference sequence). J gave up 5 bases and V 5 bases, and 7 bases lay outside the gene matches. This CDR3 has 14 residues. CDR3 sequence (DNA): TGTGCCTGGGCCGGGACAGGGCGCGACAATGAGCAGTTCTTC. Protein sequence: CAWAGTGRDNEQFF.

This clonotype has only a few counts. CDR3 DNA: TGTGCCAGCAGCTTAGTCGCGGTGATAGATCAAGAGACCCAGTACTTC. Its protein product is CASSLVAVIDQETQYF. The rearrangement joins TRBV7-9 to TRBJ2-5; D gene ambiguous. Trimming shortened V by 1 base and J by 2 bases, and 14 bases separated the two germline ends. Germline lookup yields CDR1 SEHNR and CDR2 FQNEAQ (reference sequence). The CDR3 covers 16 residues.

This clonotype has only a few counts. The chain uses TRBV6-2 or TRBV6-3 and TRBJ1-2; D uncertain. The germline V gene has CDR1 MNHEY and CDR2 SVGEGT. The CDR3 is made up of 13 amino acids. Trimming stripped 2 bases from V and 7 bases from J, with 11 bases between. The CDR3 region has the DNA TGTGCCAGCAGTTACAACACGTTCGGTGGCTACACCTTC. Translated, it gives CASSYNTFGGYTF.

There are a few counts of this clonotype. V is TRBV5-1 and J is TRBJ1-4; D not certain. The CDR3 sequence is 16 residues long. V dropped 3 bases and J dropped 0 bases, with 12 bases sitting between them. CDR1 is SGHRS and CDR2 is YFSETQ in the germline V gene. CDR3 sequence: CASSSDRDATNEKLFF. The DNA for the CDR3 is TGCGCCAGCAGCTCGGACCGGGATGCAACTAATGAAAAACTGTTTTTT.

The rearrangement uses TRBV30 and TRBJ1-6; the match to TRBD1 covers 10 bases. The CDR3 sequence is 16 residues long. Germline V gives CDR1 GTSNPN, CDR2 SVGIG (reference sequence). Losses at the gene ends were 3 bases for V and 7 bases for J; bases not matched to a gene: 9. This CDR3 reads CAWRTRDRGTNSPLHF. In DNA form, the CDR3 reads TGTGCCTGGAGGACCCGGGACAGGGGAACAAATTCACCCCTCCACTTT.

This clonotype was counted ten times or more. The chain recombines TRBV6-1 with TRBJ2-7; 12 bases fit TRBD2. CDR1 is MNHNS and CDR2 is SASEGT in the germline V gene. CDR3 length equals 15 residues. The V gene end was trimmed by 6 bases and the J gene end by 4 bases; junction bases not matched to a gene: 7. As DNA, the CDR3 is TGTGCCAGCAGAGACCGGACTAGCGGGGCTTACGAGCAGTACTTC. Translation: CASRDRTSGAYEQYF.

This clonotype was observed at least ten times. The J gene is TRBJ2-2, the V gene TRBV4-1; D may be TRBD1 (8 bases). V was clipped by 2 bases and J by 3 bases, with 16 bases between them. This CDR3 contains 17 residues. Germline V gene lookup returns CDR1 MGHRA and CDR2 YSYEKL. The CDR3 nucleotides read TGCGCCAGCAGCCAAACTCGGACAGGGAGGGACACCGGGGAGCTGTTTTTT. Its translation: CASSQTRTGRDTGELFF.

This chain connects TRBV24-1 to TRBJ2-7, with TRBD1 matching over 10 bases. The CDR3 is made up of 14 amino acids. V was pared by 4 bases and J by 4 bases, with 3 bases of the junction left unmatched. From germline, CDR1 is KGHDR and CDR2 SFDVKD. This CDR3 reads CATSDGTGEYEQYF. In nucleotides, the CDR3 is TGTGCCACCAGTGACGGGACAGGGGAGTACGAGCAGTACTTC.

This chain joins TRBV7-9 and TRBJ1-2; D unresolved. V dropped 1 base and J dropped 3 bases, with 9 bases sitting between them. Germline V gene data show CDR1 as SEHNR and CDR2 as FQNEAQ (reference sequence). The CDR3 contains 14 residues. The CDR3 DNA is TGTGCCAGCAGCTTAGGGGCAGATTACTATGGCTACACCTTC. Translating gives CASSLGADYYGYTF.

At least ten counts were recorded for this clonotype. The V call is TRBV11-3, the J call TRBJ2-6; D is unclear. CDR1 and CDR2 from the germline V gene are SGHNT and YENEEA. This CDR3 region has 16 residues. V was clipped by 3 bases and J by 0 bases, with 9 bases between them. CDR3 loop: CASSLDGFSGANVLTF. The CDR3, as DNA: TGTGCCAGCAGCTTGGACGGATTCTCTGGGGCCAACGTCCTGACTTTC.

The rearrangement links TRBV10-3 to TRBJ2-1; 9 bases line up with TRBD2. The germline CDR1 and CDR2 sequences are ENHRY and SYGVKD. The length of the CDR3 is 15 residues. V lost 2 bases, J lost 6 bases, and 5 bases stayed unmatched. The DNA of the CDR3 is TGTGCCATCAGTGAGGGTAGCGGGAGTCTCAATGAGCAGTTCTTC. Protein: CAISEGSGSLNEQFF.

In its sample, this clonotype was seen many times. V is TRBV12-3 or TRBV12-4 and J is TRBJ1-4; 8 bases fit TRBD1. V shed 6 bases, J shed 0 bases, and the junction held 18 bases outside the gene matches. This CDR3 is 20 amino acids long. The CDR3 protein is CASRRLGQDTILATNEKLFF. Written as DNA, the CDR3 is TGTGCCAGCAGGCGATTGGGACAGGACACTATCCTTGCAACTAATGAAAAACTGTTTTTT.

The genes are TRBV2 and TRBJ2-3, with TRBD1 matching 8 bases. The CDR3 totals 15 residues. Germline assignment: CDR1 SNHLY and CDR2 FYNNEI. V shed 4 bases and J 6 bases; nucleotides not matched to a gene: 9. The CDR3, as DNA: TGTGCCAGCAGTGGGACAGGGATGGAGGGGGATACGCAGTATTTT. This encodes CASSGTGMEGDTQYF.

This rearrangement joins TRBV20-1 to TRBJ1-2; D is possibly TRBD1 (5 bases). From germline, CDR1 is DFQATT and CDR2 SNEGSKA (reference sequence). V shed 7 bases and J shed 2 bases, with 14 bases lying between them. CDR3 size: 13 residues. CDR3 in DNA: TGCAGTGGTGTGGGGGGAATAAACTATGGCTACACCTTC. It encodes CSGVGGINYGYTF.

The CDR3 sequence is CATSPGGAAETQYF. In nucleotides, the CDR3 is TGTGCCACCAGCCCCGGGGGAGCGGCAGAGACCCAGTACTTC. The genes are TRBV24-1 and TRBJ2-5, with D perhaps matching TRBD2 (6 bases). The CDR3 is 14 amino acids. V shed 7 bases and J shed 4 bases, with 15 bases lying between them. Germline V gene data show CDR1 as KGHDR and CDR2 as SFDVKD.

This chain joins TRBV27 and TRBJ1-1; no clear D. Germline CDR1 is MNHEY and CDR2 is SMNVEV (reference sequence). The CDR3 covers 13 residues. Trimming cost V 3 bases and J 1 base, with 6 bases left between them. This CDR3 is CASSFSTNTEAFF. CDR3 sequence (DNA): TGTGCCAGCAGTTTTTCGACGAACACTGAAGCTTTCTTT.

J is TRBJ2-3 and V is TRBV29-1, with D uncertain. The CDR3 sequence is 14 residues long. From germline, CDR1 is SQVTM and CDR2 ANQGSEA. V shed 5 bases and J shed 1 base, with 13 bases lying between them. As DNA, the CDR3 is TGCAGCGTTTTGGCCTTAGGCGGCACAGATACGCAGTATTTT. It is translated as CSVLALGGTDTQYF.

The chain uses TRBV5-6 and TRBJ1-1; possible D gene TRBD1, 5 bases. This CDR3 is 15 amino acids long. The germline gives CDR1 SGHDT, CDR2 YYEEEE. The ends were cut back, 3 bases at V and 4 bases at J, with 16 bases in the middle. For the CDR3, the DNA is TGTGCCAGCAGCTCGCGCAGGGTTTTGGGCACTGAAGCTTTCTTT. It specifies CASSSRRVLGTEAFF.

The chain is built from TRBV5-1 and TRBJ1-2; possibly TRBD1 for D (6 bases). CDR3 length equals 15 residues. Per the germline V gene, CDR1 is SGHRS and CDR2 is YFSETQ. The V end lost 0 bases, the J end lost 3 bases, and 12 bases lay between the germline ends. CDR3 sequence (DNA): TGCGCCAGCAGCTTGGCTCGGGGGGGCGACTATGGCTACACCTTC. It codes for CASSLARGGDYGYTF.